Following are 24 T cell receptor beta chains from one sample sequenced in a study of synovial regulatory T cells in juvenile arthritis. Each patient with active arthritis gave synovial fluid along with matched peripheral blood. Sequencing used immunoSEQ multiplex PCR; TCRdb keeps in-frame clones, though not all of them. The sample table sets out about 860 clones. Sequences were obtained from Treg cells from the synovium. The receptor set was obtained from a donor aged 2 to 35 with juvenile idiopathic arthritis.

This clone is called medium-sized based on its frequency. CDR3 loop: CASSYGGGRETQYF. J is TRBJ2-5 and V is TRBV18; TCRdb selects TRBD1, and the lack of DNA leaves this call unchecked. There are 14 residues in the CDR3. The nucleotide record is missing. Per the germline V gene, CDR1 is KGHSH and CDR2 is LQKENI.

This clone is medium-sized (0.01 to 0.1%) by frequency. The rearrangement uses TRBV7-2 and TRBJ1-1; TCRdb's D call, TRBD1, is unchecked because there is no DNA. This CDR3 spans 13 amino acids. This entry has no DNA. Looked up from germline, CDR1 is SGHTA and CDR2 is FQGNSA. The CDR3 loop is CASSLGQGGEAFF.

Measured by frequency, this clone is medium-sized. The chain links TRBV12-5 to TRBJ2-2. The CDR3 runs 12 residues. DNA is not on record. Germline-derived CDR1 and CDR2 are LGHNT and FRNRAP. The CDR3: CASGLNTGELFF.

The chain uses TRBV11-2 and TRBJ2-1; absent DNA, TCRdb's TRBD1 call cannot be checked. The CDR3 runs to 15 residues. The nucleotide record is missing. Germline V gene sequence: CDR1 SGHAT, CDR2 FQNNGV. CDR3 residues: CASSLGTGSYNEQFF.

This clone shows up as medium-sized by frequency. The chain couples TRBV5-1 to TRBJ1-1; as DNA is missing, the TRBD1 call by TCRdb cannot be tested. The CDR3 has 16 residues. Only the protein is available. The germline V gene encodes CDR1 SGHRS and CDR2 YFSETQ. The CDR3 spells CASSLGDRAKNTEAFF.

This clone is large by frequency. V gene TRBV7-2 combines with J gene TRBJ2-3; with no DNA, the TCRdb D assignment of TRBD2 cannot be verified. The germline V gene encodes CDR1 SGHTA and CDR2 FQGNSA. The CDR3 length is 15 residues. There is no recorded DNA. The CDR3 protein is CASSFGSGGADTQYF.

Measured by frequency, this clone is medium-sized (0.01 to 0.1%). V gene TRBV6-5 combines with J gene TRBJ2-2. Per the germline V gene, CDR1 is MNHEY and CDR2 is SVGAGI. The CDR3 consists of 11 residues. No DNA has been recorded. Here the CDR3 reads CASSNTGELFF.

By frequency, this clone registers medium-sized (0.01 to 0.1%). This rearrangement joins TRBV6-5 to TRBJ2-7; the D gene TCRdb calls, TRBD2, cannot be checked with no DNA. This CDR3 has 15 residues. DNA was not recorded. Per the germline V gene, CDR1 is MNHEY and CDR2 is SVGAGI. The CDR3 region is CASSRTSGASYEQYF.

This clone is labeled medium-sized based on frequency. The chain has TRBV5-1 and TRBJ2-7; the D gene TCRdb calls, TRBD2, cannot be checked with no DNA. Germline lookup yields CDR1 SGHRS and CDR2 YFSETQ. The CDR3 extends over 18 amino acids. No coding sequence is recorded. CDR3 protein: CASSLAPPGVAGTYEQYF.

J is TRBJ2-1 and V is TRBV6-5; TCRdb reports TRBD2, a call that lacks DNA to check it against. CDR3 length equals 13 residues. No DNA appears here. Germline V gene sequence: CDR1 MNHEY, CDR2 SVGAGI. The CDR3 sequence: CASSTPGRGEQFF.

This clone is labeled medium-sized based on frequency. The J gene is TRBJ2-6, the V gene TRBV30; there is no DNA to check the TCRdb D call of TRBD2. The CDR3 extends over 16 amino acids. No DNA was logged. Looked up from germline, CDR1 is GTSNPN and CDR2 is SVGIG (reference sequence). The CDR3 sequence is CAWTPLNFAGANVLTF.

This clone shows up as medium-sized by frequency. V and J are TRBV30 and TRBJ1-1. The germline V gene encodes CDR1 GTSNPN and CDR2 SVGIG (reference sequence). The CDR3 contains 15 residues. No DNA accompanies this entry. The CDR3 region is CAWSVLNSVRGGAFF.

This clone is labeled medium-sized based on frequency. The chain uses TRBV4-1 and TRBJ1-2. The CDR3 has 15 residues. This entry has no DNA. CDR1 is MGHRA, CDR2 YSYEKL, per germline. CDR3 protein: CASSQTRIGDYGYTF.

This clone registers medium-sized by frequency. The chain has TRBV5-1 and TRBJ2-5; TCRdb indicates TRBD1, and absent DNA this call remains unverified. This CDR3 contains 16 residues. The protein alone is recorded here. The V gene's germline CDR1 is SGHRS and CDR2 YFSETQ. This chain's CDR3 is CASRWSPGTAQETQYF. The variable domain in full, with the rest retrieved from reference TRBV5-1 and TRBJ2-5, is KAGVTQTPRYLIKTRGQQVTLSCSPISGHRSVSWYQQTPGQGLQFLFEYFSETQRNKGNFPGRFSGRQFSNSRSEMNVSTLELGDSALYLCASRWSPGTAQETQYFGPGTRLLVL.

This clone is called medium-sized based on its frequency. V usage is TRBV7-9 and J usage is TRBJ2-2. The CDR3 totals 12 residues. The coding DNA is unavailable. CDR1 SEHNR and CDR2 FQNEAQ come from the germline V gene (reference sequence). CDR3 residues: CASSLGTGELFF.

Judged by frequency, this clone is medium-sized. J is TRBJ2-3 and V is TRBV30. The CDR3 sequence is 11 residues long. DNA is not on record. CDR1 is GTSNPN, CDR2 SVGIG, per germline (reference sequence). The CDR3: CAWSVKDTQYF.

This clone is deemed medium-sized by its frequency. The V gene is TRBV14, the J gene TRBJ2-7; TCRdb indicates TRBD2, and absent DNA this call remains unverified. The CDR3 length is 13 residues. No DNA appears here. From germline, CDR1 is SGHDN and CDR2 FVKESK. CDR3 amino acids: CASSQVSVYEQYF.

Its frequency marks this clone as medium-sized (0.01 to 0.1%). The chain uses TRBV19 and TRBJ1-2; checking the TCRdb D call of TRBD1 is not possible without DNA. The CDR3 is 11 amino acids. The DNA is not on file. CDR1 LNHDA and CDR2 SQIVND come from the germline V gene (reference sequence). CDR3 sequence: CASSGRQGYTF.

This clone registers large by frequency. The chain combines TRBV2 with TRBJ2-7; checking the TCRdb D call of TRBD2 is not possible without DNA. The germline V gene encodes CDR1 SNHLY and CDR2 FYNNEI. There are 11 residues in the CDR3. The DNA sequence is not available. This chain's CDR3 is CASRRGNEQYF.

This clone is identified as medium-sized from frequency. The gene calls are TRBV30 and TRBJ1-2. The CDR3 runs 13 residues. The DNA sequence is not available. Germline values: CDR1 GTSNPN, CDR2 SVGIG (reference sequence). The chain's CDR3 is CAWSVPRNYGYTF.

This clone is classed as large (0.1 to 1%) by frequency. This sequence joins TRBV19 and TRBJ2-1; as DNA is missing, the TRBD2 call by TCRdb cannot be tested. The V gene's germline CDR1 is LNHDA and CDR2 SQIVND (reference sequence). The CDR3 extends over 16 amino acids. DNA is not on record. CDR3 in amino acids: CASTSRISGGYNEQFF.

This clone ranks as large in terms of frequency. The V and J genes are TRBV5-6 and TRBJ2-5; TCRdb selects TRBD1, and the lack of DNA leaves this call unchecked. The CDR3 is made up of 15 amino acids. DNA was not recorded. Germline V gene sequence: CDR1 SGHDT, CDR2 YYEEEE. The CDR3 protein is CASSGDRGLKETQYF.

By frequency, this clone is medium-sized (0.01 to 0.1%). The rearrangement links TRBV29-1 to TRBJ2-5; the TRBD2 assignment by TCRdb is unverifiable without DNA. Germline loops: CDR1 SQVTM, CDR2 ANQGSEA. This CDR3 has 16 amino acids. The DNA is not on file. CDR3 in amino acids: CSVRPGEGKAQETQYF. The entire variable domain, with the rest obtained from reference TRBV29-1 and TRBJ2-5, is as follows: SAVISQKPSRDICQRGTSLTIQCQVDSQVTMMFWYRQQPGQSLTLIATANQGSEATYESGFVIDKFPISRPNLTFSTLTVSNMSPEDSSIYLCSVRPGEGKAQETQYFGPGTRLLVL.

The chain recombines TRBV5-1 with TRBJ1-6; TCRdb indicates TRBD1, and absent DNA this call remains unverified. CDR1 is SGHRS, CDR2 YFSETQ, per germline. The CDR3 is made up of 15 amino acids. There is no recorded DNA. The CDR3: CASSSGQGFNSPLHF.